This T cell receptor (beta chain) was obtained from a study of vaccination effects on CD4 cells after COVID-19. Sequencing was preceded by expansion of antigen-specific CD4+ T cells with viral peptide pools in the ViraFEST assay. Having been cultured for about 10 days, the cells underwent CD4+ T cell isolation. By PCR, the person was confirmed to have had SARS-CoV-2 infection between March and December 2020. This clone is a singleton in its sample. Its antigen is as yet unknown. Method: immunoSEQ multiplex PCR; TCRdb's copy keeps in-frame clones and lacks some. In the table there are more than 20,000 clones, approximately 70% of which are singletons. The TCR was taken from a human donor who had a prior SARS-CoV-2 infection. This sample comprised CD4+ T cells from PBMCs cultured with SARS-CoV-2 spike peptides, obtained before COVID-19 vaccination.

CDR3 residues: CASSRNRGDEQFF. The CDR3 region has the DNA TGTGCCAGCAGCCGGAACAGGGGGGATGAGCAGTTCTTC. This rearrangement joins TRBV11-1 to TRBJ2-1; the match to TRBD1 covers 8 bases. The CDR3 covers 13 residues. CDR1 and CDR2 from the germline V gene are SGHAT and FQDESV (reference sequence). After removal of 5 bases from V and 8 bases from J, the junction contained 5 bases not matched to a gene.